This T cell receptor beta chain was observed in a study of blood T cell repertoires in COVID-19. Looking at the study overall: Acute-phase and convalescent COVID-19 samples originated in the United States, Italy and Spain. From T cells, B-cell-depleted T cells, or PBMCs came the material, which was cDNA or gDNA.

In the original processing: Estimation of nucleated cell counts relied on the amplification of reference gene primers. Some clones are missing from TCRdb's copy, which holds only in-frame ones; the method was immunoSEQ multiplex PCR. The V and J calls and clone size come from that table; D and trimming were worked out from the DNA. In the table there are around 200,000 clones, about 81% of which are singletons. V shed 7 bases, J shed 3 bases, and the junction held 7 bases outside the gene matches. This CDR3 is 15 amino acids long. Germline lookup yields CDR1 ENHRY and CDR2 SYGVKD. This clone was observed once.

The clonotype was recovered from a man younger than 45 with active or convalescent COVID-19. What was sequenced was peripheral blood. The chain links TRBV10-3 to TRBJ1-3; 9 nucleotides line up with TRBD1. In DNA form, the CDR3 reads TGTGCCATCACCGGCGGGACAGGGAATGGAAACACCATATATTTT. Translation: CAITGGTGNGNTIYF.